This TCR beta chain was identified during a study of T cells in Graves' hyperthyroidism and ophthalmopathy. Study-wide results and limits: Ophthalmopathy was identified by the model a median roughly 6.5 months ahead of onset.

This CDR3 contains 14 residues. The V and J ends lost 4 bases and 3 bases, in that order; junction bases with no gene match: 6. CDR1 DFQATT and CDR2 SNEGSKA come from the germline V gene (reference sequence). As to this clonotype: Its antigen is as yet unknown.

Amplification of TCR beta CDR3 regions used RNA as the template. The primer set for the first-round RT-PCR of the TCR CDR3 was HTBI. TCRdb used MiXCR to reprocess the multiplex PCR reads, holding one entry per CDR3 protein. The data contain 300,000 to 450,000 distinct CDR3 sequences, roughly 14% of them singletons. Sequenced sample: blood. The sequence was collected from a woman aged 60 to 75 with Graves' hyperthyroidism. This chain links TRBV20-1 with TRBJ1-1, with TRBD1 matching over 9 bases. CDR3 DNA sequence: TGCAGTGCTACAAACAGGGGGCAGGACACTGAAGCTTTCTTT. Translating it yields CSATNRGQDTEAFF.